The 6 T cell receptor beta chains listed next were all sequenced from one sample in a study of beta chain features in type 1 diabetes. Study-level results: TCRB CDR3s were moderately but significantly shorter in Type 1 diabetes patients in all four CD4+ subsets.

The study reverse transcribed the entire isolated RNA, so it sequenced expressed TCRB transcripts. Produced via immunoSEQ multiplex PCR; TCRdb's table is partial and in-frame only. The table records 200,000 to 250,000 clones, about 15% of them present only once. No antigen is known for these receptors. Sequenced input: naive CD4+ T cells from blood. The receptor source for this set is a man aged 25 to 45 with type 1 diabetes.

This clone came up a few times. The gene calls are TRBV7-9 and TRBJ2-5; 8 nucleotides agree with TRBD2. V dropped 2 bases and J dropped 4; count of bases not matched to a gene: 9. Germline V gives CDR1 SEHNR, CDR2 FQNEAQ (reference sequence). The CDR3 extends over 16 amino acids. The CDR3: CASSLFGAGARETQYF. CDR3 DNA sequence: TGTGCCAGCAGCTTATTCGGAGCGGGAGCTAGAGAGACCCAGTACTTC.

The V and J genes are TRBV7-9 and TRBJ1-2; TRBD1 matches at 9 bases. The CDR3 covers 16 residues. V shed 0 bases, J shed 3 bases, and the junction held 5 bases outside the gene matches. The V gene's germline CDR1 is SEHNR and CDR2 FQNEAQ (reference sequence). The CDR3 is CASSLARDRVDYGYTF. CDR3 DNA: TGTGCCAGCAGCTTAGCGCGGGACAGGGTAGACTATGGCTACACCTTC. Full variable domain (remainder filled in from reference TRBV7-9 and TRBJ1-2): DTGVSQNPRHKITKRGQNVTFRCDPISEHNRLYWYRQTLGQGPEFLTYFQNEAQLEKSRLLSDRFSAERPKGSFSTLEIQRTEQGDSAMYLCASSLARDRVDYGYTFGSGTRLTVV.

The chain links TRBV7-9 to TRBJ1-1; D gene unclear. The CDR3 spans 13 residues. Trimming took off 5 bases at V and 11 bases at J, with 18 bases between the two ends. CDR1 SEHNR and CDR2 FQNEAQ come from the germline V gene (reference sequence). The CDR3 DNA reads as TGTGCCAGCAGCCCTGGAGAGGAGCTTGCGGCTTTCTTT. Amino acid sequence: CASSPGEELAAFF. Drawing the rest from reference TRBV7-9 and TRBJ1-1, the complete variable domain is DTGVSQNPRHKITKRGQNVTFRCDPISEHNRLYWYRQTLGQGPEFLTYFQNEAQLEKSRLLSDRFSAERPKGSFSTLEIQRTEQGDSAMYLCASSPGEELAAFFGQGTRLTVV.

This clone was observed a few times. The chain employs TRBV5-4 and TRBJ2-1; 10 positions agree with TRBD2. CDR3 length: 17 residues. Germline-derived CDR1 and CDR2 are SGHNT and YYREEE (reference sequence). V lost 0 bases, J lost 4 bases, and 7 bases stayed unmatched. As DNA, the CDR3 is TGTGCCAGCAGCTTGGATGCTAGCGGGGGCTCGTACAATGAGCAGTTCTTC. The encoded protein is CASSLDASGGSYNEQFF.

This clone was seen a few times. V gene TRBV28 combines with J gene TRBJ2-2; D gene unclear. The CDR3 extends over 13 amino acids. With 3 bases removed from V and 1 base from J, the gap between germline ends came to 3 bases. Germline CDR1 is MDHEN and CDR2 is SYDVKM. CDR3 coding DNA: TGTGCCAGCAGTTTTCGGAACACCGGGGAGCTGTTTTTT. It yields the protein CASSFRNTGELFF.

This clone was picked up a small number of times. This chain links TRBV14 with TRBJ2-7; D might be TRBD2 (5 bases). Germline loops: CDR1 SGHDN, CDR2 FVKESK. Trimming pared 4 bases from V and 2 bases from J, leaving 12 bases between. The CDR3 covers 14 residues. Here the CDR3 DNA reads TGTGCCAGCAGCCGTCCGAGCGGAGCCTACGAGCAGTACTTC. Protein sequence: CASSRPSGAYEQYF.